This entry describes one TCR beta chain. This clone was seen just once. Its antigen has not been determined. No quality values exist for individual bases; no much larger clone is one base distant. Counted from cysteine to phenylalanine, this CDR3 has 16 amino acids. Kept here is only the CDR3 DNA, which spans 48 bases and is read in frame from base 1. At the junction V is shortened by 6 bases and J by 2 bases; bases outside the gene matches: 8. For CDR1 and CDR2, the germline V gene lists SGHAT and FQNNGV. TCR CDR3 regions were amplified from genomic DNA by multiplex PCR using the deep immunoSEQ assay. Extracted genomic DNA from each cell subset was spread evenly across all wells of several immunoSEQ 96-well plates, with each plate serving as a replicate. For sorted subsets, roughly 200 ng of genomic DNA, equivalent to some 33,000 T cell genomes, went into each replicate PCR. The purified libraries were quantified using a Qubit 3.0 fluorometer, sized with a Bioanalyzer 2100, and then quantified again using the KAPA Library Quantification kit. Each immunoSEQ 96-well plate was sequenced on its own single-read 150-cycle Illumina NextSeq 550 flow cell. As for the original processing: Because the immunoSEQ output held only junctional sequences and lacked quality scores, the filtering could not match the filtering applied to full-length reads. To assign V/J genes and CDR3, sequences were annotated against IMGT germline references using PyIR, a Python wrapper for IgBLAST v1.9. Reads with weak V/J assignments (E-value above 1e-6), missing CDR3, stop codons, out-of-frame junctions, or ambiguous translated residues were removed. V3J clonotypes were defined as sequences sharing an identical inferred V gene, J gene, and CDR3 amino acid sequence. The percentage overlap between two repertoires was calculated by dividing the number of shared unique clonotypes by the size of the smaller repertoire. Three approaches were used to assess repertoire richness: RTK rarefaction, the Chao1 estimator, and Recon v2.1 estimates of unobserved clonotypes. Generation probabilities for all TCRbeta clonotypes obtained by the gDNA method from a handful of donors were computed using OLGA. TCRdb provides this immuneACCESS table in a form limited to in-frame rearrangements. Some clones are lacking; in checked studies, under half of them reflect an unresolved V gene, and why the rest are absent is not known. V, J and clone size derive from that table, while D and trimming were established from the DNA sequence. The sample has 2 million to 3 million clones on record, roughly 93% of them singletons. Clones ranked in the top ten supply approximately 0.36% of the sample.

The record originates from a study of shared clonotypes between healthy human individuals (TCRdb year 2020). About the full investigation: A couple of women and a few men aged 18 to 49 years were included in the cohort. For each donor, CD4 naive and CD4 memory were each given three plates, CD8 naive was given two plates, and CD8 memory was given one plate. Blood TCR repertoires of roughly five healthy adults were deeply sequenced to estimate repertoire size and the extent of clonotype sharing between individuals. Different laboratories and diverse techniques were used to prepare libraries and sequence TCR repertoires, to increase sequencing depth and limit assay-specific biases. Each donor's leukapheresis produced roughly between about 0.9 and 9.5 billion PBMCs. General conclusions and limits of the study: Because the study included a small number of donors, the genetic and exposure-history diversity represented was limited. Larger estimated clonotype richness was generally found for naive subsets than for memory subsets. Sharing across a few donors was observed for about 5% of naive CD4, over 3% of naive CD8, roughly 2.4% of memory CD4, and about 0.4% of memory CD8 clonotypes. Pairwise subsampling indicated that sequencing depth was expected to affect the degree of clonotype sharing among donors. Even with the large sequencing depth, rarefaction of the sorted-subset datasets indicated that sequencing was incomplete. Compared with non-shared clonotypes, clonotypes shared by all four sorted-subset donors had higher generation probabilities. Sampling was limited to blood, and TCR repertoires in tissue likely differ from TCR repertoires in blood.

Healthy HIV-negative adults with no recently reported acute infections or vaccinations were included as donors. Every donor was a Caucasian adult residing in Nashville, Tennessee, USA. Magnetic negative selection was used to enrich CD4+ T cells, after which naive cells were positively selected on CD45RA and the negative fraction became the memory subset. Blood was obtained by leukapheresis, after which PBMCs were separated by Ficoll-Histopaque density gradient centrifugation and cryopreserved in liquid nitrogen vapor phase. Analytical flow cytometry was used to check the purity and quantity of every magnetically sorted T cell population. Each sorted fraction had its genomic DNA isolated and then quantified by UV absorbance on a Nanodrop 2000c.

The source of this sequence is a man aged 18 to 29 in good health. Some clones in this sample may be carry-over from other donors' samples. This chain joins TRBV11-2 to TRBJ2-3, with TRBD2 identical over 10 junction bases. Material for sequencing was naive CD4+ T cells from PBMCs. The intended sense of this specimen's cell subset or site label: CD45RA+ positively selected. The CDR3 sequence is CASRRLAGLSTDTQYF. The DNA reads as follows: TGTGCCAGCAGACGACTAGCGGGCTTGTCCACAGATACGCAGTATTTT.